The 11 T cell receptor beta chains reported below all come from one sample, sequenced in a study of blood T cells in healthy people across ages. Sample-barcoded 5' priming and a J-beta primer mix drove a second PCR of about 7 to 12 cycles. TCRdb reanalysed the 5' RACE reads using MiXCR and keeps one entry per CDR3 protein. The repertoire holds over a million distinct CDR3 sequences, with roughly two fifths as singletons. The sample comprised blood. These receptors were collected from a young woman in good health.

The V call is TRBV19, the J call TRBJ2-1, with TRBD1 identical over 9 bases. Germline CDR1 is LNHDA and CDR2 is SQIVND (reference sequence). V lost 6 bases, J lost 2 bases, and 8 bases stayed unmatched. The CDR3 loop spans 16 amino acids. CDR3 loop: CASSLDRGSPYNEQFF. The CDR3 region has the DNA TGTGCCAGTAGCCTGGACAGGGGTTCGCCCTACAATGAGCAGTTCTTC. Variable domain in full (rest from reference TRBV19 and TRBJ2-1): DGGITQSPKYLFRKEGQNVTLSCEQNLNHDAMYWYRQDPGQGLRLIYYSQIVNDFQKGDIAEGYSVSREKKESFPLTVTSAQKNPTAFYLCASSLDRGSPYNEQFFGPGTRLTVL.

The CDR3 sequence: CSVEFAGLTGELFF. The DNA for the CDR3 is TGCAGCGTTGAATTTGCGGGGCTCACCGGGGAGCTGTTTTTT. The chain has TRBV29-1 and TRBJ2-2; D perhaps matches TRBD2 (6 bases). This CDR3 has 14 amino acids. Germline V gives CDR1 SQVTM, CDR2 ANQGSEA. Trimming pared 2 bases from V and 4 bases from J, leaving 11 bases between.

This clonotype was found a few times. The V gene is TRBV20-1, the J gene TRBJ2-3; D gene unclear. The CDR3 spans 13 residues. Germline assignment: CDR1 DFQATT and CDR2 SNEGSKA (reference sequence). Trimming pared 3 bases from V and 2 bases from J, leaving 9 bases between. CDR3 nucleotides: TGCAGTGCTAGTTACGCGAACACAGATACGCAGTATTTT. Its translation is CSASYANTDTQYF.

This clonotype was observed a handful of times. The rearrangement joins TRBV5-1 to TRBJ1-2; D may be TRBD1 (6 bases). Trimming pared 6 bases from V and 8 bases from J, leaving 14 bases between. From germline, CDR1 is SGHRS and CDR2 YFSETQ. This CDR3 comprises 12 residues. The CDR3 nucleotides read TGCGCCAGCACTGGGGGCAAAGGGGGCTACACCTTC. As protein: CASTGGKGGYTF. Drawing the rest from reference TRBV5-1 and TRBJ1-2, the complete variable domain is KAGVTQTPRYLIKTRGQQVTLSCSPISGHRSVSWYQQTPGQGLQFLFEYFSETQRNKGNFPGRFSGRQFSNSRSEMNVSTLELGDSALYLCASTGGKGGYTFGSGTRLTVV.

The chain recombines TRBV27 with TRBJ1-1, with a tentative D call TRBD1 (5 bases). CDR1 MNHEY and CDR2 SMNVEV come from the germline V gene (reference sequence). This CDR3 is built from 13 residues. V was pared by 5 bases and J by 11 bases, with 18 bases between. The CDR3 loop is CASSRHRGIGAFF. The CDR3 DNA is TGTGCCAGCAGTCGACACCGGGGGATAGGGGCTTTCTTT.

There are a few counts of this clonotype. The J gene is TRBJ2-5, the V gene TRBV7-9; D might be TRBD1 (5 bases). Judging by the DNA end, TRBJ2-7 fits better; the J call may be wrong. CDR1 and CDR2 (germline): SEHNR, FQNEAQ (reference sequence). This CDR3 has 12 amino acids. CDR3 protein: CASSPSGFEQYF. Written as DNA, the CDR3 is TGTGCCAGCAGCCCTTCAGGGTTCGAGCAGTACTTC.

The CDR3 protein is CASSYNPGRSSYNEQFF. In DNA form, the CDR3 reads TGTGCCAGCAGTTACAACCCGGGACGGAGCTCCTACAATGAGCAGTTCTTC. The chain carries TRBV28 and TRBJ2-1; possibly TRBD1 or TRBD2 for D (5 bases each). V was pared by 4 bases and J by 0 bases, with 16 bases between. Germline CDR1 MDHEN, CDR2 SYDVKM. CDR3 length: 17 residues.

This clonotype turned up a few times. V and J are TRBV20-1 and TRBJ2-5, with no clear D. Germline assignment: CDR1 DFQATT and CDR2 SNEGSKA (reference sequence). V lost 2 bases, J lost 2 bases, and 9 bases lay in between. The CDR3 has 13 residues. CDR3 bases: TGCAGTGCTAGACTAGATGGGCAAGAGACCCAGTACTTC. Translating gives CSARLDGQETQYF.

Only a few counts were recorded for this clonotype. V gene TRBV4-1 combines with J gene TRBJ2-1, with 8 bases identical to TRBD2. This CDR3 region has 18 residues. V lost 0 bases to trimming and J lost 0 bases; unmatched junction nucleotides: 7. From germline, CDR1 is MGHRA and CDR2 YSYEKL. CDR3 amino acids: CASSQERGGGLSYNEQFF. The CDR3 DNA reads as TGCGCCAGCAGCCAAGAAAGAGGCGGGGGGCTCTCCTACAATGAGCAGTTCTTC.

CDR3 region: CASSFYRPAAGGYEQYF. The CDR3 DNA reads TGTGCCAGCAGTTTTTACCGGCCTGCGGCCGGCGGCTACGAGCAGTACTTC. The V and J genes are TRBV28 and TRBJ2-7, with no clear D. This CDR3 is built from 17 residues. In germline, CDR1 is MDHEN, CDR2 SYDVKM. V lost 3 bases to trimming and J lost 3 bases, with 21 bases between them. Together with reference TRBV28 and TRBJ2-7, the CDR3 gives the full variable domain: DVKVTQSSRYLVKRTGEKVFLECVQDMDHENMFWYRQDPGLGLRLIYFSYDVKMKEKGDIPEGYSVSREKKERFSLILESASTNQTSMYLCASSFYRPAAGGYEQYFGPGTRLTVT.

This clonotype was detected a few times. This chain connects TRBV6-5 to TRBJ1-2, with unresolved D. The germline V gene has CDR1 MNHEY and CDR2 SVGAGI. This CDR3 has 13 residues. V was clipped by 6 bases and J by 6 bases, with 14 bases between them. CDR3 sequence (DNA): TGTGCCAGCAGCCCCACTGGGTTTGATGGCTACACCTTC. Residues: CASSPTGFDGYTF.